This T cell receptor (beta chain) is drawn from a study of cytomegalovirus exposure and HLA in healthy donors. The CDR3 is 15 amino acids. The trim removed 6 bases at V and 4 bases at J, leaving 6 bases unmatched. Per germline, CDR1 MDHEN and CDR2 SYDVKM. PCR used 60 Vbeta primers and 13 Jbeta primers. The assay was immunoSEQ multiplex PCR, and TCRdb's table has in-frame clones only and misses some. The table records 120,000 or so clones, more than 70% of them present only once. As for the donors, each was a healthy bone marrow donor. Study results and caveats: Earlier analysis looked at TCR beta V segments, and most were productive about 87% or about 30% of the time.

Concerning this clone itself: Its cognate antigen is unknown.

This receptor was taken from a man aged 45 to 65 in good health and CMV-seronegative. The chain joins TRBV28 to TRBJ2-2, with TRBD1 identical over 9 bases. The sample comprised PBMCs. As DNA, the CDR3 is TGTGCCAGCAGGTTAGGGACAGGGATCACCGGGGAGCTGTTTTTT. It translates to CASRLGTGITGELFF. The complete variable domain, with remaining parts taken from reference TRBV28 and TRBJ2-2, reads DVKVTQSSRYLVKRTGEKVFLECVQDMDHENMFWYRQDPGLGLRLIYFSYDVKMKEKGDIPEGYSVSREKKERFSLILESASTNQTSMYLCASRLGTGITGELFFGEGSRLTVL.